These T cell receptor beta chains were read from a single sample in a study of cytomegalovirus exposure and HLA in healthy donors. Produced via immunoSEQ multiplex PCR; TCRdb's table is partial and in-frame only. The sample has approximately 160,000 clones, about four fifths seen once. Sequenced sample: PBMCs. The receptors originated from a boy aged 2 to 10 in good health and CMV-seronegative. Each CDR3 is given with its conserved first and last residue. The order of the fields is CDR3 protein, clone size, V gene, J gene. Some rows have no size entry. The others give once, few or many, or a class for an expanded clone.

CDR3 protein: CASGSGVQETQYF; clone size: -; V gene: TRBV2; J gene: TRBJ2-5
CDR3 protein: CASSPGTTRNYNEQFF; clone size: -; V gene: TRBV7-9; J gene: TRBJ2-1
CDR3 protein: CASSYERLAGYNEQFF; clone size: -; V gene: TRBV2; J gene: TRBJ2-1
CDR3 protein: CASSGAGELPGELFF; clone size: -; V gene: TRBV6-1; J gene: TRBJ2-2
CDR3 protein: CASSDTRGDEKLFF; clone size: -; V gene: TRBV6-1; J gene: TRBJ1-4
CDR3 protein: CASSLGLAGDHYEQYF; clone size: few; V gene: TRBV7-6; J gene: TRBJ2-7
CDR3 protein: CASSIGQGTDTQYF; clone size: once; V gene: TRBV7-3; J gene: TRBJ2-3
CDR3 protein: CASTFGRRGGTEAFF; clone size: -; V gene: TRBV7-9; J gene: TRBJ1-1
CDR3 protein: CASSYPGQPNEKLFF; clone size: -; V gene: TRBV6-5; J gene: TRBJ1-4
CDR3 protein: CASSSGTVPFEQYF; clone size: once; V gene: TRBV27; J gene: TRBJ2-7
CDR3 protein: CASSAGQFNGGYTF; clone size: -; V gene: TRBV5-6; J gene: TRBJ1-2
CDR3 protein: CASSFKDRDYGYTF; clone size: -; V gene: TRBV5-1; J gene: TRBJ1-2
CDR3 protein: CAIRPQYGSGGGSYNEQFF; clone size: -; V gene: TRBV10-3; J gene: TRBJ2-1
CDR3 protein: CASSSGGTYGYTF; clone size: -; V gene: TRBV7-8; J gene: TRBJ1-2
CDR3 protein: CASSGPDQPQHF; clone size: -; V gene: TRBV27; J gene: TRBJ1-5
CDR3 protein: CASSLSVGRSQETQYF; clone size: -; V gene: TRBV7-6; J gene: TRBJ2-5
CDR3 protein: CASSLLDYTDTQYF; clone size: -; V gene: TRBV25-1; J gene: TRBJ2-3
CDR3 protein: CASSLWGQAGNQPQHF; clone size: -; V gene: TRBV28; J gene: TRBJ1-5
CDR3 protein: CASSYADSYEQYF; clone size: -; V gene: TRBV6-6; J gene: TRBJ2-7
CDR3 protein: CASSANRPNTEAFF; clone size: -; V gene: TRBV6-6; J gene: TRBJ1-1
CDR3 protein: CASSPQRGSQPQHF; clone size: -; V gene: TRBV18; J gene: TRBJ1-5
CDR3 protein: CASSQDPWGGNQPQHF; clone size: -; V gene: TRBV4-1; J gene: TRBJ1-5
CDR3 protein: CAIMIDGLAGGPSYNEQFF; clone size: -; V gene: TRBV10-3; J gene: TRBJ2-1
CDR3 protein: CASSLARDSFSSYNEQFF; clone size: -; V gene: TRBV7-9; J gene: TRBJ2-1
CDR3 protein: CASSLVTGDEQYF; clone size: -; V gene: TRBV5-6; J gene: TRBJ2-7
CDR3 protein: CASSPSRDRGLGYTF; clone size: -; V gene: TRBV7-6; J gene: TRBJ1-2